This entry lists 16 T cell receptor beta chains sequenced from one sample in a study of T cell clonality in common variable immunodeficiency. This table comes from immunoSEQ multiplex PCR, and its TCRdb copy is limited to in-frame clones, with some not included. Listed for the sample are some 60,000 clones, none seen a single time. The specimen sequenced was peripheral blood mononuclear cells. The source of these receptors is a person between 18 and 75 years old in good health.

The sample holds many counts of this clone. The DNA read from the CDR3 is TGTGCCAGCAGTTTAAGTCTAGCGGGAGATGATACG. This sequence encodes CASSLSLAGDDT. The full-length CDR3 reads as CASSLSLAGDDTQYF. The chain uses TRBV27 and TRBJ2-3; 10 bases map to TRBD2. Sequencing ends 3 residues short of the CDR3 end; the germline J gene provides the rest. After removal of 2 bases from V and 6 bases from J, the junction contained 5 bases not matched to a gene. Germline CDR1 MNHEY, CDR2 SMNVEV (reference sequence). The length of the CDR3 is 15 residues.

This clone was seen ten or more times. The read terminates 3 residues ahead of where the CDR3 ends, so the germline J gene completes it. The rearrangement links TRBV29-1 to TRBJ1-5; 10 bases fit TRBD1. V was clipped by 6 bases and J by 4 bases; unmatched bases: 6. The CDR3 length is 14 residues. Per germline, CDR1 SQVTM and CDR2 ANQGSEA. The chain's CDR3 is CSVAGTGANQPQHF. The DNA read from the CDR3 is TGCAGCGTAGCCGGGACAGGGGCAAATCAGCCC.

This clone was detected many times. The read terminates 3 residues ahead of where the CDR3 ends, so the germline J gene completes it. The chain is built from TRBV6-2 or TRBV6-3 and TRBJ2-3; D is unresolved. Germline V gene sequence: CDR1 MNHEY, CDR2 SVGEGT. Deletions cut 5 bases from V and 6 bases from J, with 6 bases between. The CDR3 sequence is 11 residues long. The CDR3 DNA, read in part, is TGTGCCAGCAGTCACCGGGATACG. It yields the protein CASSHRDT. The full CDR3 reads CASSHRDTQYF.

Ten or more counts support this clone. The CDR3 bases that were read are TGTGCCAGCAGTGTTTGGAGGGGGAGCTCCTACGAG. Protein sequence: CASSVWRGSSYE. In full, the CDR3 reads CASSVWRGSSYEQYF. V usage is TRBV2 and J usage is TRBJ2-7, with D perhaps being TRBD1 or TRBD2 (6 bases each). The CDR3 extends 3 residues past the end of the read, so its final part is completed from the germline J gene. V lost 4 bases to trimming and J lost 0 bases, with 13 bases between them. This CDR3 is built from 15 residues. Germline V gene data show CDR1 as SNHLY and CDR2 as FYNNEI.

This clone was detected many times. Sequencing ends 3 residues short of the CDR3 end; the germline J gene provides the rest. This chain connects TRBV20-1 to TRBJ2-3, with TRBD2 matching over 10 bases. The CDR3 contains 15 residues. Per the germline V gene, CDR1 is DFQATT and CDR2 is SNEGSKA (reference sequence). V shed 6 bases and J 2 bases; nucleotides not matched to a gene: 8. The CDR3 sequence is CSATRTSGNTDTQYF. Incomplete CDR3 DNA: TGCAGTGCAACCCGGACTAGCGGAAACACAGATACG.

In regard to this clone: The CDR3 end is not reached by the read, which stops 3 residues before it; the germline J gene fills it in. This chain connects TRBV11-3 to TRBJ2-1; 8 positions match TRBD2. Germline V gives CDR1 SGHNT, CDR2 YENEEA. This CDR3 has 15 amino acids. V shed 5 bases and J 5 bases; nucleotides not matched to a gene: 8. The covered CDR3 bases are TGTGCCAGCAGCCCTGGACTAGCTCTGAACAATGAG. Its translation: CASSPGLALNNE. The whole CDR3 is CASSPGLALNNEQFF. The whole variable domain, remainder taken from reference TRBV11-3 and TRBJ2-1, is EAGVVQSPRYKIIEKKQPVAFWCNPISGHNTLYWYLQNLGQGPELLIRYENEEAVDDSQLPKDRFSAERLKGVDSTLKIQPAELGDSAVYLCASSPGLALNNEQFFGPGTRLTVL.

This clone was detected many times. The read is 3 residues too short to cover the CDR3 end, so that end is filled in from the germline J gene. This rearrangement joins TRBV18 to TRBJ2-5; weak D call: TRBD1 (6 bases). V was cut by 3 bases and J by 5 bases, with 13 bases left in between. The CDR3 consists of 14 residues. CDR1 and CDR2 (germline): KGHSH, LQKENI. CDR3 loop: CASSPTGPHETQYF. The DNA read from the CDR3 is TGTGCCAGCTCACCTACAGGGCCCCACGAGACC.

This clone was seen many times. The DNA ends 3 residues before the CDR3 does, and the rest of the CDR3 is filled in from the germline J gene. The chain joins TRBV7-7 to TRBJ1-2; TRBD1 is a possible D gene (6 bases). The V end was cut by 11 bases, the J end by 1 base, with 17 bases between. CDR3 length: 14 residues. In germline, CDR1 is SSHAT, CDR2 FNYEAQ (reference sequence). The part of the CDR3 DNA that was read is TGTGCCCCGGGCCGGGACACTATTAACTATGGC. It specifies CAPGRDTINYG. The entire CDR3 protein reads CAPGRDTINYGYTF.

This clone was detected many times. The CDR3 protein is CASSISLAGYNEQFF. Partial CDR3 DNA: TGTGCCAGTAGTATAAGTCTAGCGGGCTACAATGAG. The chain links TRBV19 to TRBJ2-1, with 8 bases lining up with TRBD2. The read ends 3 residues before the CDR3 terminus; that terminus is restored from the germline J gene. Germline values: CDR1 LNHDA, CDR2 SQIVND (reference sequence). V gave up 2 bases and J gave up 3 bases; unmatched junction bases: 3. This CDR3 has 15 amino acids.

This clone was detected ten times or more. CDR3 loop: CASSPRGLAGGEQYF. Partial CDR3 DNA: TGTGCCAGCTCACCAAGGGGACTAGCGGGAGGCGAG. The V and J genes are TRBV18 and TRBJ2-7, with 15 bases aligning to TRBD2. The read falls 3 residues short of the CDR3 end, and the missing part is taken from the germline J gene. The length of the CDR3 is 15 residues. The V gene end was trimmed by 2 bases and the J gene end by 6 bases; junction bases not matched to a gene: 2. CDR1 and CDR2 (germline): KGHSH, LQKENI.

This clone has a count of ten or more. Sequencing ends 3 residues short of the CDR3 end; the germline J gene provides the rest. The rearrangement joins TRBV7-6 to TRBJ2-1, with TRBD1 matching over 10 bases. Germline assignment: CDR1 SGHVS and CDR2 FNYEAQ. This CDR3 region has 14 residues. Trimming at V came to 5 bases and at J to 8 bases, leaving 6 bases not matched to a gene. The sequenced part of the CDR3 DNA is TGTGCCAGCAGCCTAAGACAGGGGGCGGATGAG. Translated, it gives CASSLRQGADE. In full, the CDR3 is CASSLRQGADEQFF.

In this sample, this clone turned up many times. The read ends 3 residues before the CDR3 terminus; that terminus is restored from the germline J gene. V is TRBV6-2 or TRBV6-3 and J is TRBJ2-7; 7 bases map to TRBD2. The CDR3 length is 15 residues. V gave up 2 bases and J gave up 3 bases; unmatched junction bases: 7. Germline lookup yields CDR1 MNHEY and CDR2 SVGEGT. The CDR3 loop reads CASSYASGIYYEQYF. The CDR3 DNA, read in part, is TGTGCCAGCAGTTACGCCAGCGGGATTTACTACGAG.

This clone was picked up many times. The CDR3 goes on 3 residues after the read ends, and that part is filled in from the germline J gene. The chain carries TRBV3-1 (or the pseudogene TRBV3-2) and TRBJ2-1; 11 nucleotides match TRBD2. The CDR3 covers 16 residues. J lost 5 bases, V lost 4 bases, and 7 bases had no gene match. Looked up from germline, CDR1 is LGHDT and CDR2 is YNNKEL (reference sequence). CDR3 in amino acids: CASSPRGLAEDNEQFF. The sequenced CDR3 bases are TGTGCCAGCAGCCCCCGGGGACTAGCGGAGGACAATGAG.

This clone was observed a handful of times. CDR3 DNA (partial): TGTGCCAGCAGACCCCGGGACAGAGGGAATGAG. Amino acids: CASRPRDRGNE. The full CDR3 is CASRPRDRGNEQFF. V usage is TRBV2 and J usage is TRBJ2-1; 7 bases fit TRBD1. The DNA ends 3 residues before the CDR3 does, and the rest of the CDR3 is filled in from the germline J gene. Germline-derived CDR1 and CDR2 are SNHLY and FYNNEI. The CDR3 runs 14 residues. Trimming removed 6 bases from V and 7 bases from J; junction bases left unmatched: 9.

Many counts were recorded for this clone. The read ends 3 residues shy of where the CDR3 ends; the end is completed using the germline J gene. The chain carries TRBV7-3 and TRBJ2-2; 12 positions match TRBD2. This CDR3 contains 16 residues. The V segment lost 4 bases and the J segment 1 base; nucleotides outside the gene matches: 1. The germline V gene encodes CDR1 SGHTA and CDR2 FQGTGA. The CDR3 region is CASSSLAGGNTGELFF. CDR3 DNA, as far as it was read: TGTGCCAGCAGCTCACTAGCGGGAGGGAACACCGGGGAG.

This clone has a count of ten or more. Coverage ceases 3 residues before the CDR3 finishes, and the germline J gene fills in the end. The V call is TRBV5-4, the J call TRBJ2-7; D gene ambiguous. Trimming left V 4 bases short and J 5 bases short, with 16 bases between. The CDR3 loop spans 14 amino acids. From germline, CDR1 is SGHNT and CDR2 YYREEE (reference sequence). This CDR3 is CASSLGLSAHEQYF. The part of the CDR3 DNA that was read is TGTGCCAGCAGCCTAGGCCTGTCAGCTCACGAG.